One and the same sample provided the 8 T cell receptor beta chains below, sequenced in a study of cytomegalovirus exposure and HLA in healthy donors. Use of 60 Vbeta and 13 Jbeta primers characterized the PCR. The assay was immunoSEQ multiplex PCR, and TCRdb's table has in-frame clones only and misses some. There are around 48,000 clones in the sample, with less than 2.5% held by the top ten. Sample: PBMCs. The receptors here all came from a female donor in good health and CMV-seronegative.

The V gene is TRBV25-1, the J gene TRBJ1-1; tentatively, D is TRBD1 (6 bases). The CDR3 covers 13 residues. V gave up 6 bases and J gave up 0 bases, with 8 bases separating them. Germline V gene lookup returns CDR1 MGHDK and CDR2 SYGVNS. Here the CDR3 DNA reads TGTGCCAGCAGCACAGGGATGAACACTGAAGCTTTCTTT. Amino acids: CASSTGMNTEAFF.

The chain couples TRBV10-3 to TRBJ1-1; weak D call: TRBD1 (5 bases). Trimming pared 8 bases from V and 3 bases from J, leaving 16 bases between. Germline lookup yields CDR1 ENHRY and CDR2 SYGVKD. This CDR3 has 14 amino acids. CDR3 in DNA: TGTGCCATCCTTTCCGGCAGGGATGACACTGAAGCTTTCTTT. Its protein product is CAILSGRDDTEAFF.

The gene calls are TRBV7-3 and TRBJ1-1; D might be TRBD1 (6 bases). Trimming left V 5 bases short and J 5 bases short, with 18 bases between. The CDR3 contains 15 residues. The germline CDR1 and CDR2 sequences are SGHTA and FQGTGA. As DNA, the CDR3 is TGTGCCAGCAGCCCCAGTGGGGGGAGGGGGACTGAAGCTTTCTTT. Its protein product is CASSPSGGRGTEAFF.

This chain joins TRBV14 and TRBJ1-5, with TRBD1 matching 8 bases. The germline CDR1 and CDR2 sequences are SGHDN and FVKESK. J gave up 4 bases and V 4 bases, and 0 bases lay outside the gene matches. The CDR3 spans 13 residues. CDR3 nucleotide sequence: TGTGCCAGCAGCCGACAGGGGAATCAGCCCCAGCATTTT. This gives the protein CASSRQGNQPQHF.

The chain joins TRBV7-9 to TRBJ1-2; D uncertain. Germline V gene data show CDR1 as SEHNR and CDR2 as FQNEAQ (reference sequence). The CDR3 covers 13 residues. Trimming left V 3 bases short and J 4 bases short, with 9 bases between. The CDR3 bases are TGTGCCAGCAGCTTGAGGGAAGTCTATGGCTACACCTTC. Encoded protein: CASSLREVYGYTF.

This rearrangement joins TRBV18 to TRBJ1-6, with D possibly TRBD1 on 5 matching bases. This CDR3 has 17 residues. V was cut by 5 bases and J by 9 bases, with 23 bases left in between. CDR1 and CDR2 from the germline V gene are KGHSH and LQKENI. CDR3 loop: CASSSTGGSGFSSPLHF. For the CDR3, the DNA is TGTGCCAGCTCATCAACTGGGGGGTCAGGGTTTTCTTCACCCCTCCACTTT.

The CDR3 reads CASSRRQGAETQYF. The DNA for the CDR3 is TGTGCCAGCTCCCGACGACAGGGGGCCGAGACCCAGTACTTC. The chain recombines TRBV7-9 with TRBJ2-5, with TRBD1 matching over 10 bases. Germline V lookup: CDR1 SEHNR, CDR2 FQNEAQ (reference sequence). The CDR3 extends over 14 amino acids. J was trimmed by 5 bases and V by 8 bases; bases with no gene match: 8.

The gene calls are TRBV29-1 and TRBJ1-1; weak D call: TRBD1 (6 bases). Trimming removed 4 bases at V and 6 bases at J, with 15 bases between. The CDR3 sequence is 13 residues long. Germline V CDR1 and CDR2: SQVTM, ANQGSEA. The chain's CDR3 is CSVVGRGGAEAFF. The DNA for the CDR3 is TGCAGCGTTGTAGGCAGGGGTGGGGCTGAAGCTTTCTTT. Full variable domain (rest looked up from reference TRBV29-1 and TRBJ1-1): SAVISQKPSRDICQRGTSLTIQCQVDSQVTMMFWYRQQPGQSLTLIATANQGSEATYESGFVIDKFPISRPNLTFSTLTVSNMSPEDSSIYLCSVVGRGGAEAFFGQGTRLTVV.